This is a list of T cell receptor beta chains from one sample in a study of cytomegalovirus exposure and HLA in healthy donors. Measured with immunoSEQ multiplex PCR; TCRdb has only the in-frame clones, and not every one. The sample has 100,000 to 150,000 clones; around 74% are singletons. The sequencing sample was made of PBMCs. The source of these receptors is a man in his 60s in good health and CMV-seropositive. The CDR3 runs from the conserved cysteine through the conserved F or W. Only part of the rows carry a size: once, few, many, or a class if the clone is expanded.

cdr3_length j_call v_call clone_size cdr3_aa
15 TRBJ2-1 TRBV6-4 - CASSEPGQGDNEQFF
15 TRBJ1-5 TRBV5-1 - CASSAHGGGNQPQHF
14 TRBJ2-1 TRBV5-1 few CASSLQGEDNEQFF
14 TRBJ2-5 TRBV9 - CASSPRQYGETQYF
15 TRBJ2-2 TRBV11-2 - CASGLQGADTGELFF
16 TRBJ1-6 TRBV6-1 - CASSESGGLYNSPLHF
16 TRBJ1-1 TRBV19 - CASNSRDRGYDTEAFF
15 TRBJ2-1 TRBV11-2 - CASKLGSGGGDEQFF
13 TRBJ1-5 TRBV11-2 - CATGQGINQPQHF
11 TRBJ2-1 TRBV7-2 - CATAVYNEQFF
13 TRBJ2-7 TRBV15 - CATGDRGIYEQYF
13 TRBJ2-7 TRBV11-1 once CASSTAGGSEQYF
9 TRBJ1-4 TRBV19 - CARQEKLFF
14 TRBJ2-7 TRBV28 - CASSPGTTYYEQYF
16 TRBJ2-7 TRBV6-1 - CASSGRSGRGSYEQYF
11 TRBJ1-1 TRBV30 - CAWSTDSEAFF
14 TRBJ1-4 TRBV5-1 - CASSFRAGDEKLFF
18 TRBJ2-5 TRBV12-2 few CASRLAVGGRSGQETQYF
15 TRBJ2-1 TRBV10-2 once CASSPSGGAYNEQFF
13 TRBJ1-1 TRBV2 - CASSFIFNTEAFF
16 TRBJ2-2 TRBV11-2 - CASSLFLATVSGELFF
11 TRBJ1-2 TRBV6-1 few CASSERGGYTF
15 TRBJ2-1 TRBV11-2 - CASSPFAGANNEQFF
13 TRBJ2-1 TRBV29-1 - CSVLAGTLNEQFF
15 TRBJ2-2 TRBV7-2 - CASSLAPTYSGELFF
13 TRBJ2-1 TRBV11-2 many CASSPTISNEQFF
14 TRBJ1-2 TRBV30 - CAVRGTGFNYGYTF
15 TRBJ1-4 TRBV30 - CAWTVGTGGNEKLFF
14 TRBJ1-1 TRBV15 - CATTDRVSGSEAFF
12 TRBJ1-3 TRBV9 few CASSVNTGHIYF
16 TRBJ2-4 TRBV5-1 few CASSLGTSGKVYIQYF
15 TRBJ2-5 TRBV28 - CASSLYYGGSETQYF
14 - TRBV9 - CASSSSGDSYEQYF
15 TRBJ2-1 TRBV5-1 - CASSLGGRDYNEQFF
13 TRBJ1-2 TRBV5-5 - CASSPSRIYGYTF
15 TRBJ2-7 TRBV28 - CASSHGLALDGEQYF
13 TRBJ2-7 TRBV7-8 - CASSSDWAGGQYF
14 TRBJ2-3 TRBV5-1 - CASSRTSGTDTQYF
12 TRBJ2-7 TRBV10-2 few CASRKQGYEQYF
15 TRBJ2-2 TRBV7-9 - CASSRVTLVTGELFF
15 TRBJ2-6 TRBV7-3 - CASSLSRSGANGLTF
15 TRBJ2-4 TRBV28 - CAIGRATIAKNSQYF
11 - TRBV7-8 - CASRLRGEQYF
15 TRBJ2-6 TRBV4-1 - CASSLSRSGANVLTF
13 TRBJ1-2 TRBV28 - CASRPGQGGGYTF
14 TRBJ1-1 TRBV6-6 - CASNGGGAGTEAFF
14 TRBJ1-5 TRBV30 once CAWSITGGGQPQHF
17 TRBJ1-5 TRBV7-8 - CASSKRSLMYSNQPQHF
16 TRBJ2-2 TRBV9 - CASSAKTKKNTGELFF
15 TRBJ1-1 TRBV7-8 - CASSQDPGGYTEAFF
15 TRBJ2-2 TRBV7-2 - CASSPFARDPGELFF
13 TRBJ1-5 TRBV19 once CASSWTGVQPQHF
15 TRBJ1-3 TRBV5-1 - CASTPGEVAGNTIYF
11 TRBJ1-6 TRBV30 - CAWSNPGDLHF
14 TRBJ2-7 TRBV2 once CASSEATVSYEQYF